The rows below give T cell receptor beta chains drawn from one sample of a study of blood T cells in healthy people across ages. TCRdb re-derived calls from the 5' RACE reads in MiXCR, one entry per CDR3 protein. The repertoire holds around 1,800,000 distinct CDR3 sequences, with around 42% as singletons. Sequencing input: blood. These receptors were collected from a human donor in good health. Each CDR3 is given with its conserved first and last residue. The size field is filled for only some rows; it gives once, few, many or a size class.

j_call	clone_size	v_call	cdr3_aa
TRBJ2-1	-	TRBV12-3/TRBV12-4	CTNSLDQFNEQFF
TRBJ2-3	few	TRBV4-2	CASSQREATDTQYF
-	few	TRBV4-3	CASNQEHSASYEQYF
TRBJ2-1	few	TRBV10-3	CAISEGIVEQFF
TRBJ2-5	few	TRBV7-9	CASSKQGAGVVQYF
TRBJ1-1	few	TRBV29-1	CSVVTVNTEAFF
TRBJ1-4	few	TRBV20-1	CSASRQGWEKLFF
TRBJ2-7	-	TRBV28	CASSLQGSRAYEQYF
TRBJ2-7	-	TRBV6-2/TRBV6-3	CASSDIDYEQYF
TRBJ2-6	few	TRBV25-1	CASSEASGASGANVLTF
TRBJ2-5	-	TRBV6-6	CASSPTRRAGPQETQYF
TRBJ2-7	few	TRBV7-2	CASSSVGGGTYEQYF
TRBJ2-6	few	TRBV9	CAGSVRVGTGANVLTF
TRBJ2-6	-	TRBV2	CASSGMYGNVLTF
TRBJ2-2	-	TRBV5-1	CASSSAGTGNTGELFF
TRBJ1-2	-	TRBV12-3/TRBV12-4	CASTLGRDRECGGYTF
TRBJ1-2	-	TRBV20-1	CSARTGLVSYGYTF
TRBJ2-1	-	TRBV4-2	CASSQGSRTGLYEQFF
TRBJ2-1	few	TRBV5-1	CASTNTGGGDEQFF
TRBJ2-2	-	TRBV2	CASTPASSAGELFF
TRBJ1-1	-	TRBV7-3	CASSLQARGPTEAFF
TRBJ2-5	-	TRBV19	CASRWGGSETQYF
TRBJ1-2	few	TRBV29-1	CSVVSVGGYTF
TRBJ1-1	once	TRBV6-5	CASSYVQGIEAFF
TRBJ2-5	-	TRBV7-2	CASSPRRRLAGGRGETQYF
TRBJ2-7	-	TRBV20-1	CSAATTSSYEQYF
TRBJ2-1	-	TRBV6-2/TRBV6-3	CASREISPGTGSYNEQFF
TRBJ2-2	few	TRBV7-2	CASSLMSTVNTGELFF
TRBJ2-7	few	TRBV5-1	CASSLEEASSYEQYF
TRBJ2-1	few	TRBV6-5	CASSYMAGLPDNEQFF
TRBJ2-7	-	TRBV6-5	CASSATGSTSYEQYF
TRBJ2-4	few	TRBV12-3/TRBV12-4	CASSLRGQNIQYF
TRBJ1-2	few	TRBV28	CATLTRANYGYTF
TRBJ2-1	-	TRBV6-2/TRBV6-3	CASSYPLKRGDNEQFF
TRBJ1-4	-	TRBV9	CASSFRDSENEKLFF
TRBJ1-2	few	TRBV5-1	CASSLDPAWAGEEVNGYTF
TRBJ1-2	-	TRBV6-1	CASSEAGTETAYTF
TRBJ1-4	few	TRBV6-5	CASSYKDREKLFF
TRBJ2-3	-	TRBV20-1	CSASERGGRSTDTQYF
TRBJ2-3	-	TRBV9	CASSVEGTGQHADTQYF
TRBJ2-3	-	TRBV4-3	CASSHIFRGETSTDTQYF
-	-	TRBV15	CATSKELGTIYEQYF
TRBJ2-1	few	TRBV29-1	CSVLGTSGSSDEQFF
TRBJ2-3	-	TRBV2	CAIVGTPSPSTDTQYF
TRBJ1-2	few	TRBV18	CASSPPGVGYTF
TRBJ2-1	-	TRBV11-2	CDSSSGSGGSSYNEQFF
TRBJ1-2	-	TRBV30	CASEGLGGYTF
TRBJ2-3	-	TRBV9	CASSASSGDRDTQYF
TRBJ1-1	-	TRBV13	CASSRITRDTEAFF
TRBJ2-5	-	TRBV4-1	CASSQDPIGAGSETQYF
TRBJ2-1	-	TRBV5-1	CASSLRVGGYYNEQFF